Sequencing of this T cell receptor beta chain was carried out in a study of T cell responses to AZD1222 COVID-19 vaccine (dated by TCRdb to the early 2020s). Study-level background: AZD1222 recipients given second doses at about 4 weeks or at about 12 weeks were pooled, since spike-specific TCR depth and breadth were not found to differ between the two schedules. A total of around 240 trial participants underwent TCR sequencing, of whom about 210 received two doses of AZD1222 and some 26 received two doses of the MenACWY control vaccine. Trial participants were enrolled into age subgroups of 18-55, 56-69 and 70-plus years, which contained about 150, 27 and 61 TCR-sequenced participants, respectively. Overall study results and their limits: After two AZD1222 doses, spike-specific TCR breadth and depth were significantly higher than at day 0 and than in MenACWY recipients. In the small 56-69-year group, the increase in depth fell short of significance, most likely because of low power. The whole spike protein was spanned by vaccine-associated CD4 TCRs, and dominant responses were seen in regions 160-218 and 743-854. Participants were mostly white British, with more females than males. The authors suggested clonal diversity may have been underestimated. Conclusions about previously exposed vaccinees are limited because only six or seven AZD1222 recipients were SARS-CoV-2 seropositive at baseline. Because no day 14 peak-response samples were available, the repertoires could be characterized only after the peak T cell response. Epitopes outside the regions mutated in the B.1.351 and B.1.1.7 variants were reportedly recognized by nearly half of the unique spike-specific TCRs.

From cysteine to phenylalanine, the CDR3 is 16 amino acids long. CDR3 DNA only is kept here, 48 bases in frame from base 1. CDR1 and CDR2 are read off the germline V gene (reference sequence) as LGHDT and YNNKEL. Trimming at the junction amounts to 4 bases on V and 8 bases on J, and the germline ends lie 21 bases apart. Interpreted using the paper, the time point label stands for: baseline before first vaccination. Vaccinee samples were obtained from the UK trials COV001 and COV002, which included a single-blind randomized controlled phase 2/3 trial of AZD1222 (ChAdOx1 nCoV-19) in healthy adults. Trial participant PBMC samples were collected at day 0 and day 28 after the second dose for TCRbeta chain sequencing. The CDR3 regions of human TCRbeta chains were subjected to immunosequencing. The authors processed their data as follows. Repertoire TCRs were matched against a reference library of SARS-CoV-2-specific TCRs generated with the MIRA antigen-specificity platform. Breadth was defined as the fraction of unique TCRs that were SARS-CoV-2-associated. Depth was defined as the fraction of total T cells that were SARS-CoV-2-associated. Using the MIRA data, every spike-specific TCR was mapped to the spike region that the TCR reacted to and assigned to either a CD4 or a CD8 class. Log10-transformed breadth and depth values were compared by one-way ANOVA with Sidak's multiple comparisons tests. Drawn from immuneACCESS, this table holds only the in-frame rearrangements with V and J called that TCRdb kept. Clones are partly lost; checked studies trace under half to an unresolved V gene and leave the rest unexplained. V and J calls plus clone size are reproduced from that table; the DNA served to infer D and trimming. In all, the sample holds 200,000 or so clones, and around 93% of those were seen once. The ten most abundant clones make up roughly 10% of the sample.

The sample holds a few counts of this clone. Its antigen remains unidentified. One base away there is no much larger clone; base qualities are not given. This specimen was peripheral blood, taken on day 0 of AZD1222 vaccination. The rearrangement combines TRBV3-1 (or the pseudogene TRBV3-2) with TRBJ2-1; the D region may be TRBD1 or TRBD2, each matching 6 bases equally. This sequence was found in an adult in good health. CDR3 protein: CASSPLRGPGMDEQFF. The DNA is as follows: TGTGCCAGCAGCCCGCTACGGGGGCCTGGAATGGATGAGCAGTTCTTC.